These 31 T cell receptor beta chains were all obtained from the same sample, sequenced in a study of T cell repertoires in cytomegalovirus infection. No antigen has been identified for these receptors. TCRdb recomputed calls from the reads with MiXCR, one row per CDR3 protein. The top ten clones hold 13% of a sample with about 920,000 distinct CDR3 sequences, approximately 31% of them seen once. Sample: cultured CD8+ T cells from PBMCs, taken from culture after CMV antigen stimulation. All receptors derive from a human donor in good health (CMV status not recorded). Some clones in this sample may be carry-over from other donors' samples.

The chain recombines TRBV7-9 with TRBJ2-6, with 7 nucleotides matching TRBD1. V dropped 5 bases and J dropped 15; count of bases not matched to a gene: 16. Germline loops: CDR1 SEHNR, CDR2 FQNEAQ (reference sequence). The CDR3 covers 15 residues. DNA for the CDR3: TGTGCCAGCAGCCAACCGACAGGGCCATCTGAGGACCTGACTTTC. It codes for CASSQPTGPSEDLTF.

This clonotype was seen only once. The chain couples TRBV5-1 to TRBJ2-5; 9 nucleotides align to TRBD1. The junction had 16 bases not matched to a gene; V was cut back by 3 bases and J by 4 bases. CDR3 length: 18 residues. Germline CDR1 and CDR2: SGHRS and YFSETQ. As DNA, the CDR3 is TGCGCCAGCAGCTCACCACGGGACAGGGCAATGTTTGGAGAGACCCAGTACTTC. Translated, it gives CASSSPRDRAMFGETQYF.

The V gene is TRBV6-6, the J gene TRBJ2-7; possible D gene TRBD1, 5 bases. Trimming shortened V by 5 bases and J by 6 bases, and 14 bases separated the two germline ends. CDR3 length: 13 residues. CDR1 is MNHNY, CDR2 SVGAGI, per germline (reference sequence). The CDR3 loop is CASSVIGEREQYV. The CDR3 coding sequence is TGTGCCAGCAGTGTGATAGGGGAACGCGAGCAGTACGTC.

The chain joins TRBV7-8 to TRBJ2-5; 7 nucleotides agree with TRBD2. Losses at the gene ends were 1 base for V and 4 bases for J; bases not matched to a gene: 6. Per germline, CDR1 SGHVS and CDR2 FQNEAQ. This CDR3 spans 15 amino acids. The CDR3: CASSLVPGEGETQYF. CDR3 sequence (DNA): TGTGCCAGCAGCTTAGTTCCGGGGGAGGGAGAGACCCAGTACTTC.

This CDR3 reads CASSYPLERGVPTDTQYF. As DNA, the CDR3 is TGTGCCAGCAGTTACCCCTTGGAGCGGGGGGTCCCCACAGATACGCAGTATTTT. This chain connects TRBV6-2 or TRBV6-3 to TRBJ2-3; 9 positions agree with TRBD2. Germline trimming cut 2 bases from V and 2 bases from J; bases unmatched to any gene: 11. From germline, CDR1 is MNHEY and CDR2 SVGEGT. The CDR3 consists of 18 residues.

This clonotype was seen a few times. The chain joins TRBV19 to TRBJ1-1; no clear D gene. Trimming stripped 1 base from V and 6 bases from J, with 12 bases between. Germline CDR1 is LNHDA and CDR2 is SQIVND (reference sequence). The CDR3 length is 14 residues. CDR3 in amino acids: CASSIGPKGPEAFF. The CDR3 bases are TGTGCCAGTAGTATAGGTCCGAAGGGCCCTGAAGCTTTCTTT.

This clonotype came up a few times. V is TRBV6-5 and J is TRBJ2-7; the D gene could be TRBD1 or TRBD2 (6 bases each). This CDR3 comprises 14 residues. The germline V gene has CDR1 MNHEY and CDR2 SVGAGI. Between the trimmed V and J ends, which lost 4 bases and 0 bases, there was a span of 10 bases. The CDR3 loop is CASSWRGSSYEQYF. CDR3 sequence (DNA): TGTGCCAGCAGTTGGAGGGGGAGCTCCTACGAGCAGTACTTC.

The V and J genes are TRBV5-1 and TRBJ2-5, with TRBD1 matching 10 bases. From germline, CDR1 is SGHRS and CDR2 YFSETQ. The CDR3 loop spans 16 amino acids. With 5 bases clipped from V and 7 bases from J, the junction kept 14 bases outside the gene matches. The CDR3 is CASRPATGTGVRTQYF. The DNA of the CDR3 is TGCGCCAGCAGGCCCGCGACCGGGACAGGGGTCAGGACCCAGTACTTC.

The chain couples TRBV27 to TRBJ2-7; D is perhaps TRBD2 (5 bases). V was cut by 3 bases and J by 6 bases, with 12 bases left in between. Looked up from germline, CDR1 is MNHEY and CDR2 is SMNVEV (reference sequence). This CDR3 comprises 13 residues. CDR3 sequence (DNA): TGTGCCAGCAGTTTGGTCAGTCGGGGCGAGCAGTACTTC. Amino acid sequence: CASSLVSRGEQYF.

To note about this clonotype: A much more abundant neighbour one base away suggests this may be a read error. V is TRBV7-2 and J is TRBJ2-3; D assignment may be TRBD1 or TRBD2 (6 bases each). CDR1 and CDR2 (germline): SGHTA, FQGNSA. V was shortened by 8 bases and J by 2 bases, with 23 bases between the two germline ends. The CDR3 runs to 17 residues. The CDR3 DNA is TGTGCCAGCCCTAACAGGGTTAGCGGAGCCCACACAGATACGCAGTATTTT. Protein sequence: CASPNRVSGAHTDTQYF.

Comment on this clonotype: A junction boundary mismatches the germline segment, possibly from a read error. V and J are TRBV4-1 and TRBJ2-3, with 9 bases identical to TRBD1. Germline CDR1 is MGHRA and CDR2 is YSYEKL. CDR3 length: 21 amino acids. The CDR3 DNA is TGTGCCAGCATTTATATCAGCAATTCTAAGACAGGGGGATTTTCCACAGATACGCAGAATTTT. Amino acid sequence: CASIYISNSKTGGFSTDTQNF.

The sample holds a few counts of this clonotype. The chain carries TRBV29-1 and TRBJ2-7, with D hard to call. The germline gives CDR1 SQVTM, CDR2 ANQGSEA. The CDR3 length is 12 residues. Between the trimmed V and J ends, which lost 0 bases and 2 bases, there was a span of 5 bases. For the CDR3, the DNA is TGCAGCGTTGAAGATCTGACCTACGAGCAGTACTTC. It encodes CSVEDLTYEQYF.

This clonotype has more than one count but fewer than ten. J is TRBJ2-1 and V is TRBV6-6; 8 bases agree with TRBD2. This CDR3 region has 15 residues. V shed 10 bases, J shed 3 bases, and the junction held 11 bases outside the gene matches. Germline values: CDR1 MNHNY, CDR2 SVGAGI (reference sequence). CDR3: CATDEAGANYNEQFF. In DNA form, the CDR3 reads TGTGCCACCGATGAAGCGGGGGCCAACTACAATGAGCAGTTCTTC.

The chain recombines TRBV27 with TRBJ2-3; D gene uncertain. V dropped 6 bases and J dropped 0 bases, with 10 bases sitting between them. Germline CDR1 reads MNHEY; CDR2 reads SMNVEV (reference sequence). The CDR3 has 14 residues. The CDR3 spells CASSFVRSTDTQYF. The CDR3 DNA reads TGTGCCAGCAGCTTTGTGCGTAGCACAGATACGCAGTATTTT.

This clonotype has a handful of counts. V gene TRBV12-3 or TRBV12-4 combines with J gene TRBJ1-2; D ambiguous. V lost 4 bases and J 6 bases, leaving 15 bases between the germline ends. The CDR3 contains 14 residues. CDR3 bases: TGTGCCAGCAGTTCCCTGAACTTATTCGATGGCTACACCTTC. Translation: CASSSLNLFDGYTF.

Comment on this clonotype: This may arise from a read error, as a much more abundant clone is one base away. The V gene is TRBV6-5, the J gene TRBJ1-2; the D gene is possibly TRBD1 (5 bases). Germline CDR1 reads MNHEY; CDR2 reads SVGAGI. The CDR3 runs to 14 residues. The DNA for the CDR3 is TGTGTCAGCCACACCTGGGGACTGGATGGGGTCTACACCTTC. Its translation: CVSHTWGLDGVYTF.

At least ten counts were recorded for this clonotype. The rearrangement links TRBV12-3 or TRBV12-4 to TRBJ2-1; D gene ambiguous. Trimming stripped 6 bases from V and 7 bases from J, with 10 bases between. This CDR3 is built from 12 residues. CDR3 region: CASSLGFNEQFF. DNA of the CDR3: TGTGCCAGCAGCCTCGGGTTTAATGAGCAGTTCTTC.

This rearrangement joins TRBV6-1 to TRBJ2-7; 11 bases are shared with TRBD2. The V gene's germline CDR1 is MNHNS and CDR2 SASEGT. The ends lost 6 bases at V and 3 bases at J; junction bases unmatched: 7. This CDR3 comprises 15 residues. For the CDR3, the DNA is TGTGCCAGCAGACCACTAGCGGGGGCCTTCTACGAGCAGTACGTC. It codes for CASRPLAGAFYEQYV.

Here the CDR3 reads CASSIDPSGGNIQYF. For the CDR3, the DNA is TGTGCCAGTAGTATAGACCCTAGCGGGGGAAACATTCAGTACTTC. The V call is TRBV19, the J call TRBJ2-4, with TRBD2 matching 10 bases. The CDR3 spans 15 residues. J was trimmed by 6 bases and V by 0 bases; bases with no gene match: 2. The germline V gene has CDR1 LNHDA and CDR2 SQIVND (reference sequence).

Here the CDR3 DNA reads TGTGCCAGCAGCCACGCGTCTGGAGCGGGGGGGAGCACAGATACGCAGTATTTT. It translates to CASSHASGAGGSTDTQYF. This sequence joins TRBV7-6 and TRBJ2-3, with 10 bases lining up with TRBD2. V shed 5 bases, J shed 0 bases, and the junction held 11 bases outside the gene matches. CDR3 length: 18 amino acids. CDR1 SGHVS and CDR2 FNYEAQ come from the germline V gene. Filled out from reference TRBV7-6 and TRBJ2-3, the complete variable domain reads GAGVSQSPRYKVTKRGQDVALRCDPISGHVSLYWYRQALGQGPEFLTYFNYEAQQDKSGLPNDRFSAERPEGSISTLTIQRTEQRDSAMYRCASSHASGAGGSTDTQYFGPGTRLTVL.

For the CDR3, the DNA is TGTGCCACCAGCAGAGATAGCGCGGGGTCCACAGATACGCAGTATTTT. This encodes CATSRDSAGSTDTQYF. The chain links TRBV15 to TRBJ2-3, with a tentative D call TRBD2 (6 bases). Germline values: CDR1 LNHNV, CDR2 YYDKDF (reference sequence). Trimming cost V 0 bases and J 2 bases, with 12 bases left between them. This CDR3 comprises 16 residues.

The CDR3 bases are TGCAGTGCTAGATCGGATAATCAGCCCCAGCATTTT. Protein: CSARSDNQPQHF. This chain connects TRBV20-1 to TRBJ1-5; D is unclear. The CDR3 is 12 amino acids. Deletions cut 2 bases from V and 4 bases from J, with 6 bases between. Germline V gene data show CDR1 as DFQATT and CDR2 as SNEGSKA (reference sequence).

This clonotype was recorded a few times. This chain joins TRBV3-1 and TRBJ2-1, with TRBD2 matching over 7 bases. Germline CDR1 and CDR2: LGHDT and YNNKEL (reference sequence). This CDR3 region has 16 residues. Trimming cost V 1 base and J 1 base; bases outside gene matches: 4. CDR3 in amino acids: CASSQGWGGSYNEQFF. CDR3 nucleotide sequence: TGTGCCAGCAGCCAAGGGTGGGGGGGGTCCTACAATGAGCAGTTCTTC.

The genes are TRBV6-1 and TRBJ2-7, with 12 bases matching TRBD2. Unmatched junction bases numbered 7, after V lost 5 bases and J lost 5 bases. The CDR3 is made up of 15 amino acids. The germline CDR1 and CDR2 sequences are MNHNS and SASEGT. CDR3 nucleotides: TGTGCCAGCAGTTCTACTAGCGGGGGGATGAACGAGCAGTACTTC. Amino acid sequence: CASSSTSGGMNEQYF.

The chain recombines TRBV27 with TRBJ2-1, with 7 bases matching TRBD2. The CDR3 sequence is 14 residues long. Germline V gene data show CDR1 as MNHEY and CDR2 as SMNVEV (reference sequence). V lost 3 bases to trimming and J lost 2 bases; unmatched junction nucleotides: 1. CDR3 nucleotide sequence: TGTGCCAGCAGTTTCGGGACTACCTACAATGAGCAGTTCTTC. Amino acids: CASSFGTTYNEQFF.

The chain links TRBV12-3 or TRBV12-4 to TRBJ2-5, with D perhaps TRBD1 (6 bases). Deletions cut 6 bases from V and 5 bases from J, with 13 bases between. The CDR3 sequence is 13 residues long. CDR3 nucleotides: TGTGCCAGCAGCAACAGGGTGGGGGAGACCCAGTACTTC. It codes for CASSNRVGETQYF.

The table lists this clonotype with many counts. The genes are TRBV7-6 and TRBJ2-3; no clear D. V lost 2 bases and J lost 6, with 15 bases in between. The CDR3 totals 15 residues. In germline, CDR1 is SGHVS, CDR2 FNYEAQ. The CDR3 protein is CASSLSGFPQDTQYF. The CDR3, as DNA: TGTGCCAGCAGCTTAAGTGGTTTCCCTCAGGATACGCAGTATTTT.

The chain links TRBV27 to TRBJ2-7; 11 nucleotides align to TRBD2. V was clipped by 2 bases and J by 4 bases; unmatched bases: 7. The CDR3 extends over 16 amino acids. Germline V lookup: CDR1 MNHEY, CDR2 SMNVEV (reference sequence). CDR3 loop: CASSLIAGGPGYEQYV. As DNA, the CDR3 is TGTGCCAGCAGTTTAATAGCGGGGGGGCCGGGATACGAGCAGTACGTC.

The DNA for the CDR3 is TGCGCCAGCAGCCAAGAACAAGGGCCATATGCGGAGACCCAGTACTTC. Translation gives CASSQEQGPYAETQYF. V and J are TRBV4-1 and TRBJ2-5; D ambiguous. The germline V gene encodes CDR1 MGHRA and CDR2 YSYEKL. The germline V and J ends were trimmed by 0 bases and 5 bases, with 16 bases remaining between them. This CDR3 has 16 amino acids.

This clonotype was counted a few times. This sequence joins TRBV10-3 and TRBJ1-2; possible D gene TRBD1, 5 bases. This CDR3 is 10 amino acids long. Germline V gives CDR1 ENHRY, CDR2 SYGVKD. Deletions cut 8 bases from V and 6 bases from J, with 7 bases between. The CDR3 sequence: CAIQGNGYTF. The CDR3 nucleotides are TGTGCCATCCAGGGTAATGGCTACACCTTC.

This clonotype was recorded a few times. The CDR3 bases are TGTGCCAGCAGTTTGGCCGGGGTGGTAGAGGAGACCCAGTACTTC. This sequence encodes CASSLAGVVEETQYF. The V gene is TRBV12-3 or TRBV12-4, the J gene TRBJ2-5; D perhaps matches TRBD2 (5 bases). Deletions cut 3 bases from V and 5 bases from J, with 16 bases between. The CDR3 has 15 residues.